This TCR beta chain was identified in a study of cytomegalovirus exposure and HLA in healthy donors. Findings and limits, study-wide: In a later analysis, compared with equally common non-associated chains, HLA-associated beta chains were more expanded. A later analysis showed TCR association rates differing by HLA locus, peaking at DRB1 and lowest at HLA-C.

It was with 60 Vbeta and 13 Jbeta primers that the PCR ran. Only in-frame clones appear in the TCRdb table, and some are missing; sequencing was by immunoSEQ multiplex PCR. This sample carries about 140,000 clones, about three quarters of them seen once, and the ten largest clones take approximately 1.3%. On this clone: Its antigen remains unidentified.

Healthy bone marrow donors made up the cohort. The TCR sequence derives from a male donor in good health and CMV-seropositive. The sequencing input was PBMCs.

The CDR3 DNA is TGCAGCGTTGGGGACAGGGTCCAAGAGACCCAGTACTTC. The encoded protein is CSVGDRVQETQYF. The chain is built from TRBV29-1 and TRBJ2-5; 9 bases map to TRBD1. Unmatched junction bases numbered 1, after V lost 4 bases and J lost 1 base. Germline V gene sequence: CDR1 SQVTM, CDR2 ANQGSEA. The CDR3 is 13 residues long.